This T cell receptor (beta chain) was found in a study of T-cell memory formation after mild COVID-19. About the study: In these data, TCR clusters were largely donor specific.

Germline CDR1 and CDR2: DFQATT and SNEGSKA (reference sequence). V was cut by 4 bases and J by 1 base, with 17 bases left in between. The CDR3 totals 16 residues. TCRdb passed the 5' RACE reads through MiXCR, listing each CDR3 protein once. The sample contains 300,000 to 400,000 distinct CDR3 sequences, approximately 15% of which appear only once. General study points: Clones from the second wave (peaking day 37) had unconfirmed SARS-CoV-2 specificity. Memory from before infection featured some responding clones, which suggests cross-reactive memory joined. Clones which contracted sat mainly in CM and EM if CD4+, and in EMRA if CD8+.

This clonotype has more than one count but fewer than ten. Its antigen remains unidentified. The gene calls are TRBV20-1 and TRBJ1-5; D is unclear. The TCR comes from a man in his late teens or twenties who had mild COVID-19 (a few samples of this study predate the infection). Cell type and time point are not known. Sequenced: PBMCs or a T cell subset sorted from them (not recorded which). CDR3 protein: CSAIDGPIASNQPQHF. CDR3 DNA sequence: TGCAGTGCTATCGACGGGCCCATAGCGAGCAATCAGCCCCAGCATTTT.